This T cell receptor (beta chain) was sequenced in a study of beta chain features in type 1 diabetes. Germline values: CDR1 SGHRS, CDR2 YFSETQ. Germline trimming cut 5 bases from V and 0 bases from J; bases unmatched to any gene: 8. The CDR3 length is 16 residues. Study findings and constraints: Shorter TCRB CDR3s, moderately but significantly so, were found in Type 1 diabetes patients in all four CD4+ subsets.

The authors reverse transcribed all of the isolated RNA, so sequencing captured expressed TCRB transcripts. Sequencing was performed with immunoSEQ multiplex PCR; in TCRdb, only in-frame clones are kept and a portion is missing. The sample has hundreds of thousands of clones, roughly an eighth seen once. Notes on this clone: Its specificity is not known.

The sequence derives from a man between 18 and 35 years old with type 1 diabetes. The V gene is TRBV5-1, the J gene TRBJ2-5; TRBD1 agrees at 9 bases. Specimen: naive CD4+ T cells from blood. In nucleotides, the CDR3 is TGCGCCAGCAGGTTTTCCGGGACAGGGCACCAAGAGACCCAGTACTTC. Encoded protein: CASRFSGTGHQETQYF.